The 32 T cell receptor beta chains listed next were all sequenced from one sample in a study of control samples from healthy donors and cancer patients. The assay was immunoSEQ multiplex PCR, and TCRdb's table has in-frame clones only and misses some. The table records more than 85,000 clones, under 95% of them present only once. Sequencing was done on a sample of blood. The source is a woman aged 18-30 years in good health.

V usage is TRBV21-1 and J usage is TRBJ2-2; TRBD2, as called in the table, went unchecked against the DNA. TRBV21-1 has pseudogene status. CDR3 length equals 18 residues. CDR3 amino acids: CASSNHSGLDGNTGELFF. CDR3 bases: TGTGCCAGCAGCAACCATTCGGGACTAGACGGTAACACCGGGGAGCTGTTTTTT.

The chain is built from TRBV28 and TRBJ1-6; no definite D call. V was trimmed by 6 bases and J by 18 bases, leaving 18 bases between them. CDR3 size: 12 residues. Per germline, CDR1 MDHEN and CDR2 SYDVKM. The CDR3 loop is CASSDGPSGPHF. CDR3 bases: TGTGCCAGCAGCGACGGCCCCAGTGGACCCCACTTT.

The chain carries TRBV25-1 and TRBJ2-3; D call uncertain. Germline CDR1 reads MGHDK; CDR2 reads SYGVNS. V lost 3 bases, J lost 3 bases, and 7 bases lay in between. This CDR3 comprises 13 residues. This chain's CDR3 is CASSEGLTDTQYF. CDR3 bases: TGTGCCAGCAGTGAGGGCCTAACAGATACGCAGTATTTT.

The J gene is TRBJ1-5, the V gene TRBV27; 10 bases agree with TRBD1. The CDR3 is made up of 18 amino acids. Per germline, CDR1 MNHEY and CDR2 SMNVEV (reference sequence). Unmatched junction bases numbered 15, after V lost 6 bases and J lost 4 bases. The CDR3 nucleotides are TGTGCCAGCAGCTCCCCCCAGGGACAGGGGAAGGTAAATCAGCCCCAGCATTTT. Its protein product is CASSSPQGQGKVNQPQHF.

The genes are TRBV28 and TRBJ1-4; D unclear. Germline V gene lookup returns CDR1 MDHEN and CDR2 SYDVKM. V lost 5 bases and J 6 bases, leaving 16 bases between the germline ends. The CDR3 contains 15 residues. As DNA, the CDR3 is TGTGCCAGCAGTGCCCGTGTTCCCCGAGATGAAAAACTGTTTTTT. Its protein is CASSARVPRDEKLFF.

This chain uses TRBV19 with TRBJ1-3; D gene ambiguous. Germline V gene data show CDR1 as LNHDA and CDR2 as SQIVND (reference sequence). There are 12 residues in the CDR3. The germline V and J ends were trimmed by 4 bases and 1 base, with 2 bases remaining between them. The CDR3 region is CASSTSGNTIYF. CDR3 in DNA: TGTGCCAGTAGTACATCTGGAAACACCATATATTTT.

The genes are TRBV27 and TRBJ2-7; 9 bases map to TRBD1. This CDR3 contains 16 residues. Per the germline V gene, CDR1 is MNHEY and CDR2 is SMNVEV (reference sequence). V trimming: 3 bases; J trimming: 6 bases; junction bases outside the gene matches: 12. In DNA form, the CDR3 reads TGTGCCAGCAGTTTCCTTTCCGGGACAGGGAATTCCGAGCAGTACTTC. Translated: CASSFLSGTGNSEQYF.

This clone has just one count. The chain employs TRBV30 and TRBJ2-5; D gene uncertain. CDR3 size: 11 residues. From germline, CDR1 is GTSNPN and CDR2 SVGIG (reference sequence). Between the trimmed V and J ends, which lost 4 bases and 2 bases, there was a span of 5 bases. CDR3 sequence: CAWITQETQYF. DNA of the CDR3: TGTGCCTGGATTACGCAAGAGACCCAGTACTTC.

The chain links TRBV4-1 to TRBJ2-3; D call uncertain. CDR1 is MGHRA and CDR2 is YSYEKL in the germline V gene. Trimming cost V 1 base and J 2 bases, with 7 bases left between them. The CDR3 spans 14 residues. CDR3 amino acids: CASSQVLVTDTQYF. The CDR3 DNA reads TGCGCCAGCAGCCAAGTCCTAGTCACAGATACGCAGTATTTT.

This clone was counted a single time. The chain uses TRBV4-3 and TRBJ1-1; possibly TRBD1 for D (6 bases). CDR1 LGHNA and CDR2 YSLEER come from the germline V gene. The germline V and J ends were trimmed by 4 bases and 6 bases, with 18 bases remaining between them. This CDR3 has 15 residues. The chain's CDR3 is CASSLIRGAGAEAFF. In nucleotides, the CDR3 is TGCGCCAGCAGCCTTATCCGGGGGGCGGGCGCTGAAGCTTTCTTT.

The chain links TRBV27 to TRBJ1-5, with D unclear. The CDR3 sequence is 12 residues long. Trimming took off 3 bases at V and 6 bases at J, with 6 bases between the two ends. Germline V gene lookup returns CDR1 MNHEY and CDR2 SMNVEV (reference sequence). The CDR3 coding sequence is TGTGCCAGCAGTTTTTGGGGTCAGCCCCAGCATTTT. This translates into CASSFWGQPQHF.

This chain uses TRBV10-3 with TRBJ2-5; 9 bases agree with TRBD1. This CDR3 contains 16 residues. Trimming removed 3 bases from V and 1 base from J; junction bases left unmatched: 6. Germline CDR1 reads ENHRY; CDR2 reads SYGVKD. CDR3 nucleotide sequence: TGTGCCATCAGTGAAGGACAGGGGAAACCCCAAGAGACCCAGTACTTC. Translation: CAISEGQGKPQETQYF.

The genes are TRBV5-6 and TRBJ1-1, with 8 nucleotides matching TRBD1. V lost 0 bases, J lost 7 bases, and 2 bases stayed unmatched. The V gene's germline CDR1 is SGHDT and CDR2 YYEEEE. This CDR3 is built from 13 residues. Here the CDR3 DNA reads TGTGCCAGCAGCTTGGGACAGGGGCTTGAAGCTTTCTTT. Its protein is CASSLGQGLEAFF. Full variable domain (outside the CDR3, taken from reference TRBV5-6 and TRBJ1-1): DAGVTQSPTHLIKTRGQQVTLRCSPKSGHDTVSWYQQALGQGPQFIFQYYEEEERQRGNFPDRFSGHQFPNYSSELNVNALLLGDSALYLCASSLGQGLEAFFGQGTRLTVV.

V is TRBV9 and J is TRBJ2-5; D gene uncertain. The germline V gene encodes CDR1 SGDLS and CDR2 YYNGEE. The CDR3 extends over 14 amino acids. The V end lost 0 bases, the J end lost 1 base, and 7 bases lay between the germline ends. As DNA, the CDR3 is TGTGCCAGCAGCGTAGAGTCAGGCCAAGAGACCCAGTACTTC. Its protein is CASSVESGQETQYF.

This sequence joins TRBV10-3 and TRBJ2-7; 10 bases match TRBD1. V trimming: 4 bases; J trimming: 2 bases; junction bases outside the gene matches: 5. This CDR3 is 15 amino acids long. In germline, CDR1 is ENHRY, CDR2 SYGVKD. The DNA for the CDR3 is TGTGCCATCAGTGTTACGGGACAGGGGACCTACGAGCAGTACTTC. Its translation is CAISVTGQGTYEQYF.

The chain links TRBV29-1 to TRBJ1-3, with D possibly being TRBD1 (6 bases). The germline CDR1 and CDR2 sequences are SQVTM and ANQGSEA. This CDR3 is 11 amino acids long. Deletions cut 7 bases from V and 4 bases from J, with 8 bases between. The CDR3: CSAGQGNTIYF. In nucleotides, the CDR3 is TGCAGCGCTGGACAGGGAAACACCATATATTTT. Combining the CDR3 with reference TRBV29-1 and TRBJ1-3 gives the whole variable domain SAVISQKPSRDICQRGTSLTIQCQVDSQVTMMFWYRQQPGQSLTLIATANQGSEATYESGFVIDKFPISRPNLTFSTLTVSNMSPEDSSIYLCSAGQGNTIYFGEGSWLTVV.

The rearrangement joins TRBV5-4 to TRBJ1-1; D call uncertain. Germline V CDR1 and CDR2: SGHNT, YYREEE (reference sequence). The CDR3 sequence is 13 residues long. The V end was cut by 0 bases, the J end by 1 base, with 4 bases between. In nucleotides, the CDR3 is TGTGCCAGCAGCTTGGGACGGAACACTGAAGCTTTCTTT. This encodes CASSLGRNTEAFF. Filled out from reference TRBV5-4 and TRBJ1-1, the complete variable domain reads ETGVTQSPTHLIKTRGQQVTLRCSSQSGHNTVSWYQQALGQGPQFIFQYYREEENGRGNFPPRFSGLQFPNYSSELNVNALELDDSALYLCASSLGRNTEAFFGQGTRLTVV.

The V gene is TRBV4-3, the J gene TRBJ2-6, with D unresolved. Germline CDR1 LGHNA, CDR2 YSLEER. This CDR3 has 16 residues. The V and J ends lost 2 bases and 1 base respectively, with 9 bases between them. Here the CDR3 DNA reads TGCGCCAGCAGCCAACTTCGTGGGTCTGGGGCCAACGTCCTGACTTTC. It yields the protein CASSQLRGSGANVLTF.

The chain has TRBV2 and TRBJ1-3, with no clear D. The CDR3 is made up of 15 amino acids. CDR1 and CDR2 (germline): SNHLY, FYNNEI. The V end lost 4 bases, the J end lost 0 bases, and 10 bases lay between the germline ends. The CDR3 region is CASSAYSYSGNTIYF. For the CDR3, the DNA is TGTGCCAGCAGTGCCTACAGCTACTCTGGAAACACCATATATTTT.

The chain links TRBV24-1 to TRBJ2-1; 8 bases line up with TRBD1. V was clipped by 2 bases and J by 4 bases; unmatched bases: 9. Germline values: CDR1 KGHDR, CDR2 SFDVKD. The CDR3 covers 17 residues. The CDR3 spells CATSDSSPGQGYNEQFF. The CDR3 DNA sequence: TGTGCCACCAGTGATTCTTCCCCCGGACAGGGTTACAATGAGCAGTTCTTC.

This clone came up once. This chain joins TRBV7-9 and TRBJ2-3; D is undetermined. The V end was cut by 4 bases, the J end by 0 bases, with 2 bases between. Germline CDR1 and CDR2: SEHNR and FQNEAQ (reference sequence). This CDR3 contains 12 residues. The CDR3 loop is CASSYSTDTQYF. Here the CDR3 DNA reads TGTGCCAGCAGCTACAGCACAGATACGCAGTATTTT. The variable domain in full, with the rest retrieved from reference TRBV7-9 and TRBJ2-3, is DTGVSQNPRHKITKRGQNVTFRCDPISEHNRLYWYRQTLGQGPEFLTYFQNEAQLEKSRLLSDRFSAERPKGSFSTLEIQRTEQGDSAMYLCASSYSTDTQYFGPGTRLTVL.

The chain recombines TRBV4-1 with TRBJ2-5; perhaps TRBD2 as D (7 bases). There are 15 residues in the CDR3. CDR1 and CDR2 from the germline V gene are MGHRA and YSYEKL. The V end was cut by 2 bases, the J end by 2 bases, with 12 bases between. The CDR3: CASSQHRGGQETQYF. CDR3 DNA sequence: TGCGCCAGCAGCCAACATAGGGGGGGGCAAGAGACCCAGTACTTC.

The genes are TRBV28 and TRBJ1-1, with 7 bases aligning to TRBD1. The J segment lost 4 bases and the V segment lost 7 bases, leaving 6 bases of the junction unmatched. The CDR3 has 13 amino acids. Germline V gene sequence: CDR1 MDHEN, CDR2 SYDVKM. The CDR3 region is CASIDRAVTEAFF. The CDR3 region has the DNA TGTGCCAGCATAGACAGGGCGGTCACTGAAGCTTTCTTT.

The chain uses TRBV7-9 and TRBJ1-4, with 8 bases fitting TRBD1. The V segment lost 6 bases and the J segment 5 bases; nucleotides outside the gene matches: 5. The CDR3 spans 14 residues. The germline gives CDR1 SEHNR, CDR2 FQNEAQ (reference sequence). Here the CDR3 reads CASRPGGANEKLFF. The CDR3 coding sequence is TGTGCCAGCAGACCAGGGGGCGCGAATGAAAAACTGTTTTTT.

The rearrangement uses TRBV5-6 and TRBJ1-5; D is perhaps TRBD1 (6 bases). CDR3 length: 16 amino acids. The V gene's germline CDR1 is SGHDT and CDR2 YYEEEE. Between the trimmed V and J ends, which lost 0 bases and 1 base, there was a span of 11 bases. CDR3 in DNA: TGTGCCAGCAGCTTGGGGGCGGGGGCAAGCAATCAGCCCCAGCATTTT. It specifies CASSLGAGASNQPQHF.

This rearrangement joins TRBV19 to TRBJ1-2; no clear D gene. The CDR3 runs 12 residues. Trimming left V 3 bases short and J 5 bases short, with 7 bases between. The V gene's germline CDR1 is LNHDA and CDR2 SQIVND (reference sequence). CDR3: CASSIDRYGYTF. CDR3 sequence (DNA): TGTGCCAGTAGTATTGACCGGTATGGCTACACCTTC.

This clone was recorded only once. J is TRBJ1-2 and V is TRBV6-1; TRBD1 agrees at 8 bases. CDR1 is MNHNS and CDR2 is SASEGT in the germline V gene. CDR3 length equals 16 residues. The V and J ends lost 4 bases and 7 bases, in that order; junction bases with no gene match: 14. The CDR3 bases are TGTGCCAGCAGTGTCCCAACGGGACAGGCCTTTGGTGGCTACACCTTC. Translation: CASSVPTGQAFGGYTF.

This chain uses TRBV5-1 with TRBJ1-1, with D perhaps TRBD1 (6 bases). The CDR3 sequence is 15 residues long. CDR1 and CDR2 from the germline V gene are SGHRS and YFSETQ. The V end was cut by 0 bases, the J end by 1 base, with 10 bases between. CDR3: CASSLAMGANTEAFF. In nucleotides, the CDR3 is TGCGCCAGCAGCTTGGCCATGGGGGCGAACACTGAAGCTTTCTTT.

The chain joins TRBV6-5 to TRBJ1-1, with D unclear. CDR3 size: 15 residues. The V end lost 5 bases, the J end lost 0 bases, and 13 bases lay between the germline ends. The V gene's germline CDR1 is MNHEY and CDR2 SVGAGI. CDR3 protein: CASSPRTGLNTEAFF. The CDR3 DNA is TGTGCCAGCAGTCCGAGGACGGGCCTGAACACTGAAGCTTTCTTT.

The chain uses TRBV13 and TRBJ2-2; D is unresolved. V dropped 1 base and J dropped 0 bases, with 9 bases sitting between them. Per germline, CDR1 PRHDT and CDR2 FYEKMQ (reference sequence). This CDR3 comprises 16 residues. CDR3 nucleotide sequence: TGTGCCAGCAGCTTAGACAGCCCCTCGAACACCGGGGAGCTGTTTTTT. Its translation is CASSLDSPSNTGELFF.

CDR3 DNA: TGTGCCAGCTCACCGAAGGGACAGGGTATTTCACCCCTCCACTTT. As protein: CASSPKGQGISPLHF. The rearrangement links TRBV18 to TRBJ1-6; 9 bases line up with TRBD1. CDR3 length: 15 amino acids. The V gene end was trimmed by 3 bases and the J gene end by 9 bases; junction bases not matched to a gene: 6. Looked up from germline, CDR1 is KGHSH and CDR2 is LQKENI.

CDR3 amino acids: CASSPGLAGRHVDTQYF. As DNA, the CDR3 is TGTGCCAGCAGTCCGGGACTAGCGGGAAGACACGTTGATACGCAGTATTTT. The chain uses TRBV6-4 and TRBJ2-3, with TRBD2 identical over 13 bases. Germline trimming cut 5 bases from V and 6 bases from J; bases unmatched to any gene: 11. The germline V gene has CDR1 MRHNA and CDR2 SNTAGT. The length of the CDR3 is 17 residues.